These 15 T cell receptor beta chains share one sample of origin, sequenced in a study of PD-1 blockade in classical Hodgkin lymphoma (dated by TCRdb to 2018 to 2021). This sample's time point label indicates: cycle 1 day 1 (C1D1), immediately before nivolumab initiation. Every trial patient had relapsed following autologous stem cell transplantation, and prior brentuximab vedotin exposure was what differed among cohorts A, B and C. Library creation used the immunoSEQ multiplex PCR assay. TCRdb holds this immuneACCESS table with in-frame rearrangements only. Some clones are missing; in checked studies, unresolved V genes explain under half, and the rest has no known cause. The sample yields more than 60,000 clones; roughly nine tenths were counted once. The top ten clones comprise approximately 9.9% of the sample. This material consisted of peripheral blood mononuclear cells (PBMCs), taken at baseline. These receptors all stem from a human donor with classical Hodgkin lymphoma.

The CDR3: CASSLGATNTGELFF. CDR3 nucleotide sequence: TGTGCCAGCAGCTTGGGGGCGACGAACACCGGGGAGCTGTTTTTT. The V gene is TRBV7-9, the J gene TRBJ2-2, with D perhaps matching TRBD1 (6 bases). The V gene's germline CDR1 is SEHNR and CDR2 FQNEAQ (reference sequence). The CDR3 has 15 amino acids. Deletions cut 3 bases from V and 0 bases from J, with 8 bases between.

This chain connects TRBV10-3 to TRBJ2-5, with TRBD1 identical over 7 bases. With 10 bases clipped from V and 5 bases from J, the junction kept 7 bases outside the gene matches. Germline assignment: CDR1 ENHRY and CDR2 SYGVKD. This CDR3 is 12 amino acids long. CDR3 DNA sequence: TGTGCCACCACAGGGGCGAGGGAGACCCAGTACTTC. It encodes CATTGARETQYF.

This chain links TRBV5-1 with TRBJ2-7; the D is unclear. CDR3 length: 14 residues. The germline V gene encodes CDR1 SGHRS and CDR2 YFSETQ. V shed 0 bases and J shed 7 bases, with 14 bases lying between them. The CDR3 reads CASSLAAPPWEQYF. CDR3 sequence (DNA): TGCGCCAGCAGCTTGGCTGCCCCCCCATGGGAGCAGTACTTC.

The chain combines TRBV10-2 with TRBJ2-3; no definite D call. The CDR3 runs to 14 residues. Germline CDR1 reads WSHSY; CDR2 reads SAAADI. The V end was cut by 0 bases, the J end by 7 bases, with 11 bases between. The CDR3: CASSESLGPHTQYF. The CDR3, as DNA: TGCGCCAGCAGTGAGTCCTTGGGCCCGCATACGCAGTATTTT.

This clone was seen a single time. The chain joins TRBV7-9 to TRBJ2-5; no definite D call. The CDR3 is 13 amino acids. Looked up from germline, CDR1 is SEHNR and CDR2 is FQNEAQ (reference sequence). The V end was cut by 6 bases, the J end by 2 bases, with 10 bases between. The CDR3: CASRSRHQETQYF. CDR3 sequence (DNA): TGTGCCAGCAGATCTAGACATCAAGAGACCCAGTACTTC.

V is TRBV10-1 and J is TRBJ1-1; D gene unclear. The germline V gene encodes CDR1 WNHNN and CDR2 SYGVQD (reference sequence). CDR3 length equals 13 residues. The V and J ends lost 4 bases and 2 bases respectively, with 8 bases between them. CDR3 DNA sequence: TGCGCCAGCAGTGGGCAGGAAAACACTGAAGCTTTCTTT. It specifies CASSGQENTEAFF.

The V call is TRBV28, the J call TRBJ2-7; 7 nucleotides agree with TRBD2. The CDR3 is 16 amino acids. Germline CDR1 is MDHEN and CDR2 is SYDVKM. J was trimmed by 3 bases and V by 1 base; bases with no gene match: 9. CDR3: CASSLFVWEGSYEQYF. CDR3 bases: TGTGCCAGCAGTTTATTTGTTTGGGAGGGGAGCTACGAGCAGTACTTC.

The chain links TRBV2 to TRBJ1-1; D unclear. Germline V gives CDR1 SNHLY, CDR2 FYNNEI. Between the trimmed V and J ends, which lost 2 bases and 0 bases, there was a span of 10 bases. The CDR3 totals 15 residues. CDR3 bases: TGTGCCAGCAGTGAATTCCTGGGCTTGAACACTGAAGCTTTCTTT. It translates to CASSEFLGLNTEAFF.

The chain combines TRBV5-1 with TRBJ2-1; D assignment may be TRBD1 or TRBD2 (5 bases each). Trimming pared 4 bases from V and 2 bases from J, leaving 10 bases between. From germline, CDR1 is SGHRS and CDR2 YFSETQ. This CDR3 spans 14 amino acids. The CDR3 DNA sequence: TGCGCCAGCAGCCCGCCGGGGCCCTACAATGAGCAGTTCTTC. Protein sequence: CASSPPGPYNEQFF.

The CDR3 region has the DNA TGTGCCAGCAGTTTGGAATTCGGGAGGGGGGTTAGCACAGATACGCAGTATTTT. It yields the protein CASSLEFGRGVSTDTQYF. The chain has TRBV27 and TRBJ2-3; 8 bases align to TRBD2. This CDR3 has 18 residues. The V segment lost 3 bases and the J segment 0 bases; nucleotides outside the gene matches: 11. The germline gives CDR1 MNHEY, CDR2 SMNVEV (reference sequence).

The chain carries TRBV18 and TRBJ2-1; D not resolved. This CDR3 spans 13 amino acids. V was trimmed by 3 bases and J by 6 bases, leaving 9 bases between them. Germline lookup yields CDR1 KGHSH and CDR2 LQKENI. In nucleotides, the CDR3 is TGTGCCAGCTCACCTTCCAGCGTCAATGAGCAGTTCTTC. Amino acids: CASSPSSVNEQFF.

The chain joins TRBV15 to TRBJ2-5; 8 nucleotides align to TRBD2. Trimming cost V 0 bases and J 0 bases; bases outside gene matches: 3. The CDR3 extends over 16 amino acids. CDR1 LNHNV and CDR2 YYDKDF come from the germline V gene (reference sequence). In DNA, the CDR3 is TGTGCCACCAGCAGAGATCGGGGGGGCAACCAAGAGACCCAGTACTTC. Translation: CATSRDRGGNQETQYF.

The genes are TRBV18 and TRBJ2-1; D remains ambiguous. This CDR3 is 16 amino acids long. V was shortened by 6 bases and J by 4 bases, with 19 bases between the two germline ends. The germline V gene encodes CDR1 KGHSH and CDR2 LQKENI. The CDR3 spells CASSLPSDLAYNEQFF. In DNA, the CDR3 is TGTGCCAGCTCTCTCCCTTCCGACCTGGCTTACAATGAGCAGTTCTTC.

This rearrangement joins TRBV28 to TRBJ1-6, with D perhaps TRBD1 (5 bases). The CDR3 loop spans 14 amino acids. Germline V gives CDR1 MDHEN, CDR2 SYDVKM. Trimming left V 5 bases short and J 8 bases short, with 13 bases between. CDR3 sequence reads: CASSHRDGDSPLHF. The CDR3 DNA sequence: TGTGCCAGCAGTCACCGGGACGGTGATTCACCCCTCCACTTT.

The V gene is TRBV28, the J gene TRBJ2-5, with no clear D. The germline V and J ends were trimmed by 3 bases and 0 bases, with 17 bases remaining between them. CDR3 length: 17 amino acids. Germline-derived CDR1 and CDR2 are MDHEN and SYDVKM. CDR3 amino acids: CASSFGRYTNHQETQYF. The CDR3 DNA sequence: TGTGCCAGCAGTTTCGGACGGTATACTAACCACCAAGAGACCCAGTACTTC. The variable domain in full, with the rest retrieved from reference TRBV28 and TRBJ2-5, is DVKVTQSSRYLVKRTGEKVFLECVQDMDHENMFWYRQDPGLGLRLIYFSYDVKMKEKGDIPEGYSVSREKKERFSLILESASTNQTSMYLCASSFGRYTNHQETQYFGPGTRLLVL.